A single sample is the source of the 20 T cell receptor beta chains below, sequenced in a study of T-cell reconstitution after alpha-beta-depleted transplantation in children. Preparation of the TCRbeta library was carried out with unique molecular identifiers. MiXCR was run by TCRdb on the PCR reads, yielding one entry per CDR3 protein. Here the sample spans 700,000 to 950,000 distinct CDR3 sequences, under 20% being singletons. The material was PBMCs, mostly from graft donor cells, obtained 360 days after TCRalphabeta/CD19-depleted stem cell transplant. The receptors were sampled from a male patient between 5 and 17 years old who had a stem cell transplant for acute lymphoblastic leukemia, so the T cells may come from the graft donor.

The genes are TRBV9 and TRBJ2-5; weak D call: TRBD2 (6 bases). Germline V gene lookup returns CDR1 SGDLS and CDR2 YYNGEE. The V end was cut by 2 bases, the J end by 5 bases, with 16 bases between. This CDR3 contains 15 residues. The DNA of the CDR3 is TGTGCCAGCAGCGTTGTTGTGGGAGGTCTGGAGACCCAGTACTTC. Translation gives CASSVVVGGLETQYF.

V usage is TRBV5-1 and J usage is TRBJ2-1; D remains ambiguous. The CDR3 runs 12 residues. Deletions cut 4 bases from V and 6 bases from J, with 8 bases between. The germline gives CDR1 SGHRS, CDR2 YFSETQ. The CDR3 loop is CASSASLNEQFF. The CDR3 DNA reads TGCGCCAGCAGCGCGTCCCTCAATGAGCAGTTCTTC.

V and J are TRBV7-9 and TRBJ2-5; the D gene is possibly TRBD2 (5 bases). Germline V gives CDR1 SEHNR, CDR2 FQNEAQ (reference sequence). The CDR3 spans 15 residues. V was shortened by 0 bases and J by 2 bases, with 10 bases between the two germline ends. As DNA, the CDR3 is TGTGCCAGCAGCTTAGCTTTCGGGGAACAAGAGACCCAGTACTTC. Protein: CASSLAFGEQETQYF.

The chain links TRBV7-2 to TRBJ2-7; 7 bases line up with TRBD2. Germline CDR1 SGHTA, CDR2 FQGNSA. The CDR3 is 15 amino acids. Trimming took 1 base from V and 2 from J; bases not matched to a gene: 5. The CDR3 sequence: CASSLGPGGTYEQYF. CDR3 bases: TGTGCCAGCAGCTTAGGTCCGGGAGGAACCTACGAGCAGTACTTC.

In DNA form, the CDR3 reads TGTGCCAAGGGGGCCCGGGGACTAGCGGGAGACTACGAGCAGTACTTC. Translation: CAKGARGLAGDYEQYF. The J gene is TRBJ2-7, the V gene TRBV24-1, with 14 bases aligning to TRBD2. J lost 3 bases, V lost 11 bases, and 11 bases had no gene match. The CDR3 is made up of 16 amino acids. Germline CDR1 reads KGHDR; CDR2 reads SFDVKD.

The chain carries TRBV24-1 and TRBJ2-2, with TRBD1 matching 8 bases. Germline V gene sequence: CDR1 KGHDR, CDR2 SFDVKD. This CDR3 is 16 amino acids long. J gave up 1 base and V 4 bases, and 4 bases lay outside the gene matches. CDR3: CATSETGTGNTGELFF. CDR3 nucleotides: TGTGCCACCAGTGAAACCGGGACAGGGAACACCGGGGAGCTGTTTTTT.

This clonotype was counted at least ten times. The CDR3 coding sequence is TGTGCCATCAGTGAGGGGGGGTCTAACCAAGAGACCCAGTACTTC. Amino acids: CAISEGGSNQETQYF. The genes are TRBV10-3 and TRBJ2-5, with D possibly matching TRBD2 (6 bases). Germline lookup yields CDR1 ENHRY and CDR2 SYGVKD. This CDR3 spans 15 amino acids. V was clipped by 2 bases and J by 0 bases, with 10 bases between them.

This clonotype was observed a handful of times. This chain links TRBV20-1 with TRBJ2-7; 9 positions agree with TRBD1. The V and J ends lost 6 bases and 0 bases, in that order; junction bases with no gene match: 6. This CDR3 has 14 residues. The germline V gene has CDR1 DFQATT and CDR2 SNEGSKA (reference sequence). The CDR3 region is CSALPGQGSYEQYF. The CDR3 DNA is TGCAGTGCCCTCCCGGGACAGGGCTCCTACGAGCAGTACTTC.

In this sample, this clonotype turned up many times. J is TRBJ2-1 and V is TRBV11-2; 11 bases are shared with TRBD1. V was clipped by 0 bases and J by 6 bases; unmatched bases: 4. The CDR3 runs to 16 residues. Per the germline V gene, CDR1 is SGHAT and CDR2 is FQNNGV. Written as DNA, the CDR3 is TGTGCCAGCAGCTTAGACTGGGGACAGGGGGGCAATGAGCAGTTCTTC. It codes for CASSLDWGQGGNEQFF. The entire variable domain, with the rest obtained from reference TRBV11-2 and TRBJ2-1, is as follows: EAGVAQSPRYKIIEKRQSVAFWCNPISGHATLYWYQQILGQGPKLLIQFQNNGVVDDSQLPKDRFSAERLKGVDSTLKIQPAKLEDSAVYLCASSLDWGQGGNEQFFGPGTRLTVL.

The V and J genes are TRBV4-1 and TRBJ2-5; D remains ambiguous. From germline, CDR1 is MGHRA and CDR2 YSYEKL. Trimming took off 0 bases at V and 3 bases at J, with 8 bases between the two ends. The CDR3 totals 14 residues. The CDR3 coding sequence is TGCGCCAGCAGCCAAGATAGTGGGGAAGAGACCCAGTACTTC. It is translated as CASSQDSGEETQYF.

The chain employs TRBV9 and TRBJ2-6, with TRBD1 matching 7 bases. The CDR3 runs 16 residues. CDR1 and CDR2 from the germline V gene are SGDLS and YYNGEE. The V segment lost 4 bases and the J segment 2 bases; nucleotides outside the gene matches: 6. CDR3 bases: TGTGCCAGCAGCTTCTCGACAGGGACTGGGGCCAACGTCCTGACTTTC. Its translation is CASSFSTGTGANVLTF.

V usage is TRBV24-1 and J usage is TRBJ2-5, with D perhaps matching TRBD2 (6 bases). The CDR3 loop spans 16 amino acids. In germline, CDR1 is KGHDR, CDR2 SFDVKD. V lost 3 bases, J lost 6 bases, and 19 bases lay in between. CDR3 amino acids: CATSDAGEAGGKTQYF. The CDR3 nucleotides read TGTGCCACCAGTGATGCCGGAGAGGCCGGAGGGAAGACCCAGTACTTC.

This clonotype occurred a few times. J is TRBJ2-3 and V is TRBV7-3, with 10 nucleotides matching TRBD2. In germline, CDR1 is SGHTA, CDR2 FQGTGA. Losses at the gene ends were 7 bases for V and 5 bases for J; bases not matched to a gene: 18. The CDR3 length is 18 residues. CDR3 residues: CASMISPPAGGPQDTQYF. CDR3 DNA: TGTGCCAGCATGATTTCTCCGCCAGCGGGAGGGCCTCAAGATACGCAGTATTTT.

At least ten counts were recorded for this clonotype. Here the CDR3 DNA reads TGTGCCAGCAGCTTACCGGGACAGGGGGCTAGGGTTACTGAAGCTTTCTTT. It is translated as CASSLPGQGARVTEAFF. The chain joins TRBV7-2 to TRBJ1-1, with 12 bases fitting TRBD1. The CDR3 runs 17 residues. Germline V gives CDR1 SGHTA, CDR2 FQGNSA. The trim removed 2 bases at V and 5 bases at J, leaving 9 bases unmatched.

In this sample, this clonotype turned up many times. The genes are TRBV15 and TRBJ2-5; D gene ambiguous. Germline V CDR1 and CDR2: LNHNV, YYDKDF (reference sequence). V lost 0 bases and J 3 bases, leaving 11 bases between the germline ends. The CDR3 spans 15 residues. The CDR3 here is CATSRDRRAEETQYF. CDR3 bases: TGTGCCACCAGCAGAGATCGTAGAGCCGAAGAGACCCAGTACTTC.

The chain combines TRBV2 with TRBJ2-4; 9 nucleotides align to TRBD1. Germline V gene lookup returns CDR1 SNHLY and CDR2 FYNNEI. V lost 3 bases to trimming and J lost 6 bases; unmatched junction nucleotides: 3. CDR3 length equals 14 residues. CDR3 DNA: TGTGCCAGCAGTGACTGGGGACAGGGAAACATTCAGTACTTC. This gives the protein CASSDWGQGNIQYF.

The rearrangement links TRBV6-2 or TRBV6-3 to TRBJ2-5; TRBD2 aligns across 11 bases. Germline-derived CDR1 and CDR2 are MNHEY and SVGEGT. The CDR3 is made up of 15 amino acids. The V and J ends lost 5 bases and 3 bases, in that order; junction bases with no gene match: 5. The CDR3 sequence is CASSGALAGEETQYF. The DNA of the CDR3 is TGTGCCAGCAGTGGGGCACTAGCGGGGGAAGAGACCCAGTACTTC.

The chain links TRBV27 to TRBJ2-4; D is perhaps TRBD2 (6 bases). The length of the CDR3 is 14 residues. V was shortened by 2 bases and J by 8 bases, with 13 bases between the two germline ends. Germline V gives CDR1 MNHEY, CDR2 SMNVEV (reference sequence). The CDR3 protein is CASSLAEGLDIQYF. The CDR3 DNA is TGTGCCAGCAGTTTAGCGGAGGGTCTCGACATTCAGTACTTC.

This clonotype was recorded at least ten times. This sequence joins TRBV3-1 and TRBJ2-7; 8 nucleotides align to TRBD2. The CDR3 consists of 15 residues. Trimming took 4 bases from V and 0 from J; bases not matched to a gene: 5. Per the germline V gene, CDR1 is LGHDT and CDR2 is YNNKEL (reference sequence). The CDR3 protein is CASSRKLADSYEQYF. The CDR3 DNA reads TGTGCCAGCAGCCGCAAACTAGCGGACTCCTACGAGCAGTACTTC.

This clonotype was picked up a small number of times. This chain links TRBV20-1 with TRBJ2-1; D may be TRBD2 (6 bases). The CDR3 totals 16 residues. Germline lookup yields CDR1 DFQATT and CDR2 SNEGSKA (reference sequence). With 4 bases removed from V and 3 bases from J, the gap between germline ends came to 19 bases. CDR3 amino acids: CSAIIKRDLSYNEQFF. In DNA form, the CDR3 reads TGCAGTGCTATAATAAAACGGGACTTAAGCTACAATGAGCAGTTCTTC.